These 22 T cell receptor beta chains came from one sample sequenced in a study of T-cell memory formation after mild COVID-19 (TCRdb year 2021). Libraries were prepared through 5' RACE. TCRdb shows the sequencer as Illumina NovaSeq 6000. The public reads were run again by TCRdb, first through fastp at Q25 and then through MiXCR, and only productive beta chains were kept. CDR3 protein duplicates are merged, each entry listing the most common genes and DNA. This sample is represented by around 450,000 distinct CDR3 sequences; about 24% of them were singletons. Of the sample, about 8.7% is held by the ten largest clones. The material sequenced was PBMCs or a T cell subset sorted from them (not recorded which). The receptors derive from an adult woman who had mild COVID-19 (a few samples of this study predate the infection). The sample titles of this study are shuffled in the database, so cell type and time point are left out; the donor was told from shared clones.

This rearrangement joins TRBV4-3 to TRBJ1-1, with D unresolved. Germline CDR1 is LGHNA and CDR2 is YSLEER. CDR3 length: 14 amino acids. Trimming took 0 bases from V and 6 from J, leaving 11 bases between them. This CDR3 is CASSQERQYAEAFF. In DNA, the CDR3 is TGCGCCAGCAGCCAAGAAAGGCAATACGCTGAAGCTTTCTTT.

There are a few counts of this clonotype. The rearrangement uses TRBV21-1 and TRBJ1-6. TRBV21-1 is a pseudogene segment. The CDR3 covers 16 residues. The CDR3 here is CASSNSTSRWNSPLHF. CDR3 bases: TGTGCCAGCAGCAACTCCACGTCCAGGTGGAATTCACCCCTCCACTTT.

The chain carries TRBV12-3 or TRBV12-4 and TRBJ2-5, with a possible D match to TRBD1 (5 bases). Deletions cut 5 bases from V and 5 bases from J, with 12 bases between. This CDR3 has 13 amino acids. CDR3 in amino acids: CASSTDTRETQYF. CDR3 sequence (DNA): TGTGCCAGCAGTACGGACACCAGGGAGACCCAGTACTTC.

The rearrangement links TRBV5-1 to TRBJ1-1; D may be TRBD1 (6 bases). The ends were cut back, 4 bases at V and 1 base at J, with 14 bases in the middle. The CDR3 runs to 15 residues. The germline CDR1 and CDR2 sequences are SGHRS and YFSETQ. CDR3 protein: CASSLSGTPNTEAFF. CDR3 coding DNA: TGCGCCAGCAGCCTTTCCGGGACACCGAACACTGAAGCTTTCTTT.

The chain carries TRBV4-1 and TRBJ1-2; 8 bases match TRBD1. The junction had 9 bases not matched to a gene; V was cut back by 1 base and J by 2 bases. This CDR3 region has 17 residues. Per the germline V gene, CDR1 is MGHRA and CDR2 is YSYEKL. CDR3 region: CASSQGQGPSKNYGYTF. The CDR3 coding sequence is TGCGCCAGCAGCCAAGGACAGGGGCCCTCAAAAAACTATGGCTACACCTTC.

This clonotype showed up just a few times. The V gene is TRBV9, the J gene TRBJ1-5; D is undetermined. Germline assignment: CDR1 SGDLS and CDR2 YYNGEE. The V end lost 3 bases, the J end lost 5 bases, and 9 bases lay between the germline ends. This CDR3 contains 13 residues. This CDR3 reads CASSESSDQPQHF. CDR3 in DNA: TGTGCCAGCAGCGAAAGCTCGGATCAGCCCCAGCATTTT. Using reference TRBV9 and TRBJ1-5 for the parts outside the CDR3, the full variable domain is DSGVTQTPKHLITATGQRVTLRCSPRSGDLSVYWYQQSLDQGLQFLIQYYNGEERAKGNILERFSAQQFPDLHSELNLSSLELGDSALYFCASSESSDQPQHFGDGTRLSIL.

The rearrangement links TRBV5-4 to TRBJ2-5, with D perhaps matching TRBD1 (5 bases). Germline V gives CDR1 SGHNT, CDR2 YYREEE (reference sequence). CDR3 size: 15 residues. V lost 5 bases and J lost 1, with 15 bases in between. The DNA of the CDR3 is TGTGCCAGCAGTTTTCCTCAGGGTTCCCAAGAGACCCAGTACTTC. Translation gives CASSFPQGSQETQYF.

This clonotype has more than one count but fewer than ten. The V and J genes are TRBV5-1 and TRBJ2-2, with 7 bases that match TRBD1. Trimming at V came to 4 bases and at J to 6 bases, leaving 6 bases not matched to a gene. The CDR3 runs 14 residues. Looked up from germline, CDR1 is SGHRS and CDR2 is YFSETQ. The CDR3 here is CASSDTGAAGELFF. CDR3 sequence (DNA): TGCGCCAGCAGCGATACAGGGGCGGCCGGGGAGCTGTTTTTT.

The V gene is TRBV4-1, the J gene TRBJ2-3, with TRBD2 matching 11 bases. The CDR3 extends over 15 amino acids. Trimming removed 1 base from V and 6 bases from J; junction bases left unmatched: 3. CDR1 and CDR2 (germline): MGHRA, YSYEKL. CDR3 bases: TGCGCCAGCAGCCAAGTCACTAGCGGGGGTGATACGCAGTATTTT. Translation: CASSQVTSGGDTQYF.

This clonotype showed up just a few times. The chain employs TRBV29-1 and TRBJ1-2; 8 bases are shared with TRBD1. This CDR3 is built from 12 residues. CDR1 is SQVTM and CDR2 is ANQGSEA in the germline V gene. The J segment lost 8 bases and the V segment lost 3 bases, leaving 5 bases of the junction unmatched. The CDR3 DNA reads as TGCAGCGTTGACCGGACAGGGAGGGGCTACACCTTC. It encodes CSVDRTGRGYTF.

V gene TRBV24-1 combines with J gene TRBJ2-4, with TRBD1 identical over 7 bases. This CDR3 has 15 residues. CDR1 KGHDR and CDR2 SFDVKD come from the germline V gene. After removal of 5 bases from V and 4 bases from J, the junction contained 7 bases not matched to a gene. The CDR3 loop is CATSAGTDRKNIQYF. The CDR3, as DNA: TGTGCCACCAGTGCCGGGACAGATCGAAAAAACATTCAGTACTTC.

This clonotype was seen more than once but under ten times. CDR3 residues: CASSTALGVSYGYTF. The DNA for the CDR3 is TGTGCCAGTAGTACCGCCCTGGGCGTTTCGTATGGCTACACCTTC. V gene TRBV19 combines with J gene TRBJ1-2; unclear D gene. CDR1 and CDR2 from the germline V gene are LNHDA and SQIVND (reference sequence). Trimming removed 4 bases at V and 5 bases at J, with 17 bases between. The length of the CDR3 is 15 residues.

Of note for this clonotype: One end of the junction is discordant with germline, which a read error may explain. The chain couples TRBV29-1 to TRBJ1-1; TRBD1 is a possible D gene (6 bases). The CDR3 loop spans 14 amino acids. Per germline, CDR1 SQVTM and CDR2 ANQGSEA. The CDR3 here is CNVAAEGDVTEAFF. The CDR3 region has the DNA TGTAACGTGGCGGCGGAGGGGGACGTAACTGAAGCTTTCTTT. Full variable domain (outside the CDR3, taken from reference TRBV29-1 and TRBJ1-1): SAVISQKPSRDICQRGTSLTIQCQVDSQVTMMFWYRQQPGQSLTLIATANQGSEATYESGFVIDKFPISRPNLTFSTLTVSNMSPEDSSIYLCNVAAEGDVTEAFFGQGTRLTVV.

This clonotype has just one count. Here the CDR3 DNA reads TGCAGCGCCTGGGAGTCTCCCAATGAGCAGTTCTTC. This gives the protein CSAWESPNEQFF. The rearrangement uses TRBV29-1 and TRBJ2-1; D possibly corresponds to TRBD2 (5 bases). Germline values: CDR1 SQVTM, CDR2 ANQGSEA. The CDR3 runs to 12 residues. Trimming took off 7 bases at V and 6 bases at J, with 13 bases between the two ends.

The chain uses TRBV6-1 and TRBJ2-5; D uncertain. Germline V gene lookup returns CDR1 MNHNS and CDR2 SASEGT. CDR3 length: 15 amino acids. V was clipped by 0 bases and J by 3 bases, with 11 bases between them. The CDR3: CASSEAVGFEETQYF. CDR3 sequence (DNA): TGTGCCAGCAGTGAAGCGGTGGGGTTCGAAGAGACCCAGTACTTC.

V usage is TRBV5-1 and J usage is TRBJ2-5; D may correspond to TRBD1 or TRBD2 (5 bases each). Trimming removed 4 bases from V and 5 bases from J, with 15 bases in between. Germline lookup yields CDR1 SGHRS and CDR2 YFSETQ. The CDR3 is 14 amino acids. CDR3 nucleotide sequence: TGCGCCAGCAGCCTCGACAGTCCGGGGGAGACCCAGTACTTC. The encoded protein is CASSLDSPGETQYF.

This rearrangement joins TRBV20-1 to TRBJ1-1; D may be TRBD1 (5 bases). The CDR3 is made up of 12 amino acids. V lost 7 bases, J lost 0 bases, and 9 bases lay in between. Germline loops: CDR1 DFQATT, CDR2 SNEGSKA (reference sequence). CDR3: CSGSTVNTEAFF. CDR3 bases: TGCAGTGGGTCGACAGTGAACACTGAAGCTTTCTTT.

The chain joins TRBV19 to TRBJ2-5; no definite D call. Germline-derived CDR1 and CDR2 are LNHDA and SQIVND (reference sequence). This CDR3 has 13 residues. With 7 bases removed from V and 2 bases from J, the gap between germline ends came to 11 bases. The CDR3 bases are TGTGCCAGTAATGGATTCTCACAAGAGACCCAGTACTTC. It yields the protein CASNGFSQETQYF. The full variable domain, with the rest looked up from reference TRBV19 and TRBJ2-5, is DGGITQSPKYLFRKEGQNVTLSCEQNLNHDAMYWYRQDPGQGLRLIYYSQIVNDFQKGDIAEGYSVSREKKESFPLTVTSAQKNPTAFYLCASNGFSQETQYFGPGTRLLVL.

The chain combines TRBV12-5 with TRBJ1-1; no firm D call. Per germline, CDR1 LGHNT and CDR2 FRNRAP. This CDR3 spans 13 amino acids. The V end was cut by 1 base, the J end by 11 bases, with 14 bases between. CDR3 region: CASGLATNSFAFF. The CDR3 DNA reads as TGTGCTAGTGGTTTGGCGACAAACTCGTTCGCTTTCTTT. The entire variable domain, with the rest obtained from reference TRBV12-5 and TRBJ1-1, is as follows: DARVTQTPRHKVTEMGQEVTMRCQPILGHNTVFWYRQTMMQGLELLAYFRNRAPLDDSGMPKDRFSAEMPDATLATLKIQPSEPRDSAVYFCASGLATNSFAFFGQGTRLTVV.

The chain joins TRBV7-2 to TRBJ2-3; the match to TRBD1 covers 8 bases. The CDR3 has 15 residues. The germline gives CDR1 SGHTA, CDR2 FQGNSA. V lost 4 bases to trimming and J lost 5 bases; unmatched junction nucleotides: 8. The CDR3, as DNA: TGTGCCAGCAGCTACACCGGACAGGGACAAGATACGCAGTATTTT. This encodes CASSYTGQGQDTQYF.

This clonotype was seen a handful of times. The genes are TRBV5-5 and TRBJ2-5; D might be TRBD1 or TRBD2, each matching 5 bases. The CDR3 runs 14 residues. Germline CDR1 SGHKS, CDR2 YYEKEE (reference sequence). Between the trimmed V and J ends, which lost 3 bases and 5 bases, there was a span of 14 bases. CDR3: CASSSVAGTETQYF. CDR3 coding DNA: TGTGCCAGCAGCTCGGTGGCAGGGACGGAGACCCAGTACTTC.

The chain is built from TRBV12-3 or TRBV12-4 and TRBJ1-1; D remains ambiguous. The CDR3 covers 14 residues. The V end was cut by 6 bases, the J end by 1 base, with 12 bases between. In nucleotides, the CDR3 is TGTGCCAGCAGACTGAACACAGCGAACACTGAAGCTTTCTTT. It translates to CASRLNTANTEAFF.